This entry concerns a single T cell receptor (beta chain). The data originate from a study of blood T cell repertoires in COVID-19. Looking at the study overall: Italy, Spain and the United States were the sources of the convalescent and acute COVID-19 samples. PBMCs, B-cell-depleted T cells, or T cells were the source of the cDNA or gDNA that made up the material.

V was trimmed by 6 bases and J by 4 bases, leaving 15 bases between them. The CDR3 contains 13 residues. The germline V gene has CDR1 SQVTM and CDR2 ANQGSEA. Authors' analysis steps: Amplification from reference gene primers served as the basis for estimated nucleated cell counts. Assay: immunoSEQ multiplex PCR; the TCRdb copy retains only in-frame clones and omits some. V and J calls and clone size are copied from that table; D and trimming were computed from the DNA. Among 150,000 to 200,000 clones, approximately 79% were seen once, and the ten largest hold approximately 13%. The V call is TRBV29-1, the J call TRBJ1-2, with D possibly being TRBD1 (6 bases). This TCR came from a man aged 45-65 years who had recovered from COVID-19. Material: peripheral blood. CDR3 sequence: CSVGVQGSYGYTF. The CDR3 DNA reads TGCAGCGTCGGCGTTCAGGGGAGCTATGGCTACACCTTC. Full variable domain (missing parts from reference TRBV29-1 and TRBJ1-2): SAVISQKPSRDICQRGTSLTIQCQVDSQVTMMFWYRQQPGQSLTLIATANQGSEATYESGFVIDKFPISRPNLTFSTLTVSNMSPEDSSIYLCSVGVQGSYGYTFGSGTRLTVV.